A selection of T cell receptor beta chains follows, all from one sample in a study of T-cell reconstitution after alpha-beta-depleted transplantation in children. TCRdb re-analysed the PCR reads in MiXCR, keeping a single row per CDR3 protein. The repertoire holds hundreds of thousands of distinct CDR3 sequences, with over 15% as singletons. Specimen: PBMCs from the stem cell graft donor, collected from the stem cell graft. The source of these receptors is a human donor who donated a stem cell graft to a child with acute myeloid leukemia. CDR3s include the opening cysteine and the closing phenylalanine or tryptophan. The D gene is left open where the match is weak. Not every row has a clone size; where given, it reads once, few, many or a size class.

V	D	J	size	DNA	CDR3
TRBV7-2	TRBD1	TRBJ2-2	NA	TGTGCCAGCAGCCGACAGGGCGGACACGGGGAGCTGTTTTTT	CASSRQGGHGELFF
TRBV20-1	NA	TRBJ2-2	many	TGCAGTGCTAACGGGGACCGGACCGGGGAGCTGTTTTTT	CSANGDRTGELFF
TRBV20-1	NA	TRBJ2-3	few	TGCAGTGCTAGAGATCGGAGTGTCGTTAGCACAGATACGCAGTATTTT	CSARDRSVVSTDTQYF
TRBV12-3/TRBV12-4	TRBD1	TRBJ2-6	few	TGTGCCAGCAGTTTAAAGCAGGGGGCTTTGGGGGCCAACGTCCTGACTTTC	CASSLKQGALGANVLTF
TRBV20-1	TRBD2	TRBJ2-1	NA	TGCTGTGCTAGAGATCGGGCTAGCGGGGGGGCTACGAATGAGCAGTTCTTC	CCARDRASGGATNEQFF
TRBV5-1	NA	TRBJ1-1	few	TGCGCCAGCAGCTTGGAGTCGGGGGGGGAAGCTTTCTTT	CASSLESGGEAFF
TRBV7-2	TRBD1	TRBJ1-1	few	TGTGCCAGCAGCGCCCGCACCGGGACAGTGAGGACTGAAGCTTTCTTT	CASSARTGTVRTEAFF
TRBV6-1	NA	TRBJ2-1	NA	TGTGCCAGCAGTGAAGCCCCACGGAGCTCCTACAATGAGCAGTTCTTC	CASSEAPRSSYNEQFF
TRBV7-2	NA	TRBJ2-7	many	TGTGCCAGCAGCCTGGGTGACATAGGGGAGCAGTACTTC	CASSLGDIGEQYF
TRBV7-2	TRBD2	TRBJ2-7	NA	TGTGCCAGCAGCTTAGTATCCCGGGGGGAATCCTACGAGCAGTACTTC	CASSLVSRGESYEQYF
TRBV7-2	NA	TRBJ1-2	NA	TGTGCCAGCAGCTTAGACGGGCGGGCCTTCTATGGCTACACCTTC	CASSLDGRAFYGYTF
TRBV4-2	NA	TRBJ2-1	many	TGTGCCAGCAGCCAAGTTGGCAGGGACAATGAGCAGTTCTTC	CASSQVGRDNEQFF
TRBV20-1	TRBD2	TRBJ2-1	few	TGCTGTGCTAGAGATCAAAGCGGGGCCTCCTACAATGAGCAGTTCTTC	CCARDQSGASYNEQFF
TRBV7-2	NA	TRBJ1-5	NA	TGTGCCAGCAGCCCTAGAGGGGCAGGGAACGGGCCCCAGCATTTT	CASSPRGAGNGPQHF
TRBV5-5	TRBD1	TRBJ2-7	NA	TGTGCCAGCAGCTCCCTACAGGGGTGGCACGAGCAGTACTTC	CASSSLQGWHEQYF
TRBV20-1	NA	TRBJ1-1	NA	TGCAGTGCTAGAGACCCTGGGGGGGCTACCCCTGAAGCTTTCTTT	CSARDPGGATPEAFF
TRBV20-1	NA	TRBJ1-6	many	TGCAGTGCTAGAAATTTAGGAACAGGTTTATCACCCCTCCACTTT	CSARNLGTGLSPLHF
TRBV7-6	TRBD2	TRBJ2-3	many	TGTGCCAGCAGCTTAGAGCGGGGGGCAGATACGCAGTATTTT	CASSLERGADTQYF
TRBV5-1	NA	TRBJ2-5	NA	TGCGCCAGCAGCTCACAGCGGAGCCAAGAGACCCAGTACTTC	CASSSQRSQETQYF
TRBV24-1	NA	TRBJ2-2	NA	TGTGCCACCAGTGACCAGGCAGGGACAAACACCGGGGAGCTGTTTTTT	CATSDQAGTNTGELFF
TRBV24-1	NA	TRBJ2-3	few	TGTGCCACCAGTGATCCCCGCGGAGGGACCAGGACAGATACGCAGTATTTT	CATSDPRGGTRTDTQYF
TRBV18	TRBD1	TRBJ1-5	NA	TGTGCCAGCTCTCCTGACAGGGGGGCCCAGCCCCAGCATTTT	CASSPDRGAQPQHF